The 20 T cell receptor beta chains presented below share a single source sample, sequenced in a study of shared clonotypes between healthy human individuals. Only in-frame clones appear in the TCRdb table, and some are missing; sequencing was by immunoSEQ multiplex PCR. The data contain roughly 810,000 clones, 96% of them singletons. Cells designated naive CD8 were CD45RO-negative and were positively selected for CCR7, with terminally differentiated effector memory CD45RA+ cells excluded. Sequencing was done on a sample of naive CD8+ T cells sorted from blood. These receptors were obtained from a man aged 30-40 years in good health.

The chain couples TRBV13 to TRBJ1-2; D uncertain. V lost 5 bases and J 6 bases, leaving 16 bases between the germline ends. Germline CDR1 is PRHDT and CDR2 is FYEKMQ (reference sequence). The CDR3 is 14 amino acids. The DNA of the CDR3 is TGTGCCAGCAGCGCCTCCTTCATCACCAATGGCTACACCTTC. Translating it yields CASSASFITNGYTF. Full variable domain (rest looked up from reference TRBV13 and TRBJ1-2): AAGVIQSPRHLIKEKRETATLKCYPIPRHDTVYWYQQGPGQDPQFLISFYEKMQSDKGSIPDRFSAQQFSDYHSELNMSSLELGDSALYFCASSASFITNGYTFGSGTRLTVV.

The CDR3 loop is CASSLGPGGPRYGYTF. In DNA, the CDR3 is TGTGCCAGCAGTTTAGGCCCAGGGGGACCCCGCTATGGCTACACCTTC. The J gene is TRBJ1-2, the V gene TRBV27; 7 bases are shared with TRBD1. Germline loops: CDR1 MNHEY, CDR2 SMNVEV (reference sequence). This CDR3 has 16 amino acids. Unmatched junction bases numbered 10, after V lost 2 bases and J lost 4 bases.

This chain links TRBV27 with TRBJ2-3; 9 bases fit TRBD2. V was clipped by 4 bases and J by 2 bases; unmatched bases: 7. This CDR3 region has 16 residues. Germline V gene data show CDR1 as MNHEY and CDR2 as SMNVEV (reference sequence). The CDR3 nucleotides are TGTGCCAGCAGTTCGTTAGCGGGAGACCTCACAGATACGCAGTATTTT. Protein product: CASSSLAGDLTDTQYF.

The genes are TRBV5-8 and TRBJ2-7; 9 bases line up with TRBD1. This CDR3 is built from 18 residues. The germline CDR1 and CDR2 sequences are SGHTS and YDEGEE. V gave up 2 bases and J gave up 1 base; unmatched junction bases: 13. The CDR3 nucleotides read TGTGCCAGCAGCTTAGCCCCCCCAAACAGGGGGCTGTCCTACGAGCAGTACTTC. Residues: CASSLAPPNRGLSYEQYF. Drawing the rest from reference TRBV5-8 and TRBJ2-7, the complete variable domain is EAGVTQSPTHLIKTRGQQATLRCSPISGHTSVYWYQQALGLGLQFLLWYDEGEERNRGNFPPRFSGRQFPNYSSELNVNALELEDSALYLCASSLAPPNRGLSYEQYFGPGTRLTVT.

V gene TRBV7-9 combines with J gene TRBJ2-1; D is perhaps TRBD2 (5 bases). The V end lost 3 bases, the J end lost 0 bases, and 12 bases lay between the germline ends. CDR3 length: 16 amino acids. CDR1 SEHNR and CDR2 FQNEAQ come from the germline V gene (reference sequence). The CDR3 DNA reads as TGTGCCAGCAGCTTCGGGGTTTCTCCCTCCTACAATGAGCAGTTCTTC. It yields the protein CASSFGVSPSYNEQFF.

The gene calls are TRBV27 and TRBJ1-3; unclear D gene. CDR3 length: 15 residues. V was cut by 2 bases and J by 0 bases, with 8 bases left in between. Germline CDR1 reads MNHEY; CDR2 reads SMNVEV (reference sequence). The CDR3 spells CASSLTSDSGNTIYF. CDR3 bases: TGTGCCAGCAGTTTAACGTCCGACTCTGGAAACACCATATATTTT.

V gene TRBV5-8 combines with J gene TRBJ2-3; 8 nucleotides align to TRBD1. V lost 5 bases and J lost 0; bases outside the gene matches: 8. This CDR3 region has 16 residues. Germline CDR1 is SGHTS and CDR2 is YDEGEE. The CDR3 here is CASRPRDRTSTDTQYF. The CDR3, as DNA: TGTGCCAGCAGACCCCGGGACAGGACTAGCACAGATACGCAGTATTTT.

The rearrangement links TRBV27 to TRBJ2-7; 8 nucleotides match TRBD2. The ends lost 6 bases at V and 4 bases at J; junction bases unmatched: 14. Looked up from germline, CDR1 is MNHEY and CDR2 is SMNVEV (reference sequence). This CDR3 spans 16 amino acids. The CDR3 bases are TGTGCCAGCAGCCAAGTGTCCCCAGCGGGAGTGTACGAGCAGTACTTC. Amino acids: CASSQVSPAGVYEQYF.

This chain uses TRBV19 with TRBJ1-5, with unresolved D. Germline V lookup: CDR1 LNHDA, CDR2 SQIVND (reference sequence). This CDR3 spans 12 amino acids. The V and J ends lost 3 bases and 7 bases respectively, with 7 bases between them. This chain's CDR3 is CASSIDWQPQHF. The DNA of the CDR3 is TGTGCCAGTAGTATCGATTGGCAGCCCCAGCATTTT.

The chain recombines TRBV28 with TRBJ2-7, with 7 bases matching TRBD1. The CDR3 is made up of 12 amino acids. The V gene's germline CDR1 is MDHEN and CDR2 SYDVKM. V lost 4 bases and J lost 3; bases outside the gene matches: 0. The CDR3 spells CASSYRGYEQYF. In DNA form, the CDR3 reads TGTGCCAGCAGTTACAGGGGCTACGAGCAGTACTTC.

J is TRBJ1-1 and V is TRBV6-1; D may be TRBD1 (5 bases). Germline lookup yields CDR1 MNHNS and CDR2 SASEGT. Trimming removed 8 bases at V and 1 base at J, with 14 bases between. The CDR3 has 14 amino acids. The CDR3 region is CASGGLKANTEAFF. The CDR3 DNA sequence: TGTGCCAGCGGGGGACTGAAGGCGAACACTGAAGCTTTCTTT.

This clone turned up a few times. This sequence joins TRBV28 and TRBJ2-7, with D tentatively TRBD1 (5 bases). CDR1 and CDR2 from the germline V gene are MDHEN and SYDVKM. The CDR3 spans 12 residues. V was shortened by 5 bases and J by 3 bases, with 8 bases between the two germline ends. The CDR3 reads CASSGQDYEQYF. CDR3 bases: TGTGCCAGCAGTGGACAAGACTACGAGCAGTACTTC.

As regards this clone: The same CDR3 is also encoded by other DNA sequences in this sample. The gene calls are TRBV28 and TRBJ1-2; D gene ambiguous. The V gene lost 3 bases and the J gene lost 2 bases, with 1 base spanning the gap. Germline CDR1 and CDR2: MDHEN and SYDVKM. CDR3 length: 11 residues. The CDR3 DNA is TGTGCCAGCAGTTTGAACTATGGCTACACCTTC. Translated, it gives CASSLNYGYTF.

The V and J genes are TRBV7-6 and TRBJ2-1, with D perhaps matching TRBD2 (6 bases). Deletions cut 7 bases from V and 5 bases from J, with 15 bases between. This CDR3 has 14 residues. Germline lookup yields CDR1 SGHVS and CDR2 FNYEAQ. CDR3 sequence: CASTRGLADNEQFF. DNA of the CDR3: TGTGCCAGCACCCGAGGCTTAGCGGACAATGAGCAGTTCTTC.

The V call is TRBV15, the J call TRBJ2-3; D perhaps matches TRBD2 (6 bases). The germline gives CDR1 LNHNV, CDR2 YYDKDF (reference sequence). The length of the CDR3 is 15 residues. V lost 5 bases and J lost 2, with 14 bases in between. CDR3 DNA: TGTGCCACCAGCCTACTAGCCTTTCCCACAGATACGCAGTATTTT. Protein: CATSLLAFPTDTQYF.

This rearrangement joins TRBV28 to TRBJ1-1; D is perhaps TRBD1 (6 bases). CDR1 is MDHEN, CDR2 SYDVKM, per germline. V lost 3 bases, J lost 3 bases, and 14 bases lay in between. The CDR3 has 15 amino acids. The CDR3 here is CASSLQGRWYTEAFF. CDR3 in DNA: TGTGCCAGCAGTTTGCAGGGGCGGTGGTACACTGAAGCTTTCTTT.

V is TRBV11-2 and J is TRBJ2-1; D is unresolved. CDR3 size: 16 residues. Germline V gives CDR1 SGHAT, CDR2 FQNNGV. V lost 3 bases, J lost 6 bases, and 18 bases lay in between. CDR3 in amino acids: CASSFPSAEVGNEQFF. The DNA of the CDR3 is TGTGCCAGCAGCTTCCCCAGCGCTGAGGTTGGCAATGAGCAGTTCTTC.

The V and J genes are TRBV28 and TRBJ2-7; D tentatively fits TRBD1 or TRBD2 (5 bases each). Trimming left V 8 bases short and J 3 bases short, with 20 bases between. The germline gives CDR1 MDHEN, CDR2 SYDVKM. The CDR3 has 15 residues. The DNA for the CDR3 is TGTGCCAGCGGGACCTTGCGTCAGTCTTTCTACGAGCAGTACTTC. Encoded protein: CASGTLRQSFYEQYF.

This chain links TRBV9 with TRBJ2-2; TRBD1 agrees at 8 bases. CDR3 length equals 16 residues. Germline V gene lookup returns CDR1 SGDLS and CDR2 YYNGEE. The ends lost 7 bases at V and 5 bases at J; junction bases unmatched: 13. CDR3 region: CASGVAGTGLTGELFF. As DNA, the CDR3 is TGTGCCAGCGGGGTCGCCGGGACAGGATTGACCGGGGAGCTGTTTTTT.

Concerning this clone itself: The junction departs from the called germline gene at one end, perhaps through a read error. The genes are TRBV7-6 and TRBJ2-1; 10 bases line up with TRBD2. The germline V gene has CDR1 SGHVS and CDR2 FNYEAQ. This CDR3 is 15 amino acids long. CDR3 sequence (DNA): TGTGCCAGCAGCCTAGCGGGAGCCTCTAACAATGAGCAGTTCTTC. Its translation is CASSLAGASNNEQFF.